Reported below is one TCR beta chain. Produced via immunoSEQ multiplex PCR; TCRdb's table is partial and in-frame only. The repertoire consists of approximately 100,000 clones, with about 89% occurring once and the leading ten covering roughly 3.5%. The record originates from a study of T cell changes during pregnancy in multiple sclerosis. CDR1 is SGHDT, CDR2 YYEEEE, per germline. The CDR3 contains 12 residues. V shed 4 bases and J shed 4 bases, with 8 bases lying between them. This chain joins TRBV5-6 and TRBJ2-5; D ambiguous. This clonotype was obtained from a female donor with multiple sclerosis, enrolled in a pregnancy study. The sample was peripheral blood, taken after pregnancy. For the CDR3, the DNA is TGTGCCAGCAGCCTTAGCCCAGAGACCCAGTACTTC. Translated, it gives CASSLSPETQYF.